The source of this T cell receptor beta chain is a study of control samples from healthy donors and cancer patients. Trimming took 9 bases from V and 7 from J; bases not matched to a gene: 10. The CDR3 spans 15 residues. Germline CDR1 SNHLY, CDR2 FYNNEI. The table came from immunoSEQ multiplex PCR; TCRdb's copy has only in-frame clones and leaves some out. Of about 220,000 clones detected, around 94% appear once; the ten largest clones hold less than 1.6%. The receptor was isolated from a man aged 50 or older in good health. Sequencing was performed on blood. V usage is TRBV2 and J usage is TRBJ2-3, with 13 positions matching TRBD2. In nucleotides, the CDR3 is TGTGCCAGTGGCCTCGGACTAGCGGGGGCAAATACGCAGTATTTT. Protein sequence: CASGLGLAGANTQYF.